This paragraph reports one T cell receptor beta chain. What it recognizes is unknown. Other DNA sequences in this sample translate to the same CDR3. Sequencing was performed with immunoSEQ multiplex PCR; in TCRdb, only in-frame clones are kept and a portion is missing. Counted here are 100,000 to 150,000 clones, roughly 90% occurring once; the ten biggest clones make up over 1.5%. This record belongs to a study of T cells in localized non-small cell lung cancer. Study conclusions and caveats: Overall survival was longer when the density of T cells in the blood was higher. For the top 100 tumor clones, a median roughly 53 also appeared in adjacent lung. Exceeding tumor, uninvolved adjacent lung had the highest T cell clonality.

The V segment lost 0 bases and the J segment 5 bases; nucleotides outside the gene matches: 4. Germline-derived CDR1 and CDR2 are SGDLS and YYNGEE. This CDR3 comprises 14 residues. The receptor was derived from a female donor at least 60 years old with stage I lung adenocarcinoma. The sample here was peripheral blood, taken before any cancer treatment. The chain employs TRBV9 and TRBJ1-1, with TRBD1 identical over 7 bases. In DNA, the CDR3 is TGTGCCAGCAGCGTAGGGCAGGGGGGAACTGAAGCTTTCTTT. Translation: CASSVGQGGTEAFF.